The clone carrying this T cell receptor (beta chain) was observed a few times. Antigen specificity is unknown. Using a J-beta primer mix together with a sample-barcoded 5' primer, a second PCR was run for roughly 6 to 11 cycles. A template-switch adaptor containing 12 random nucleotides labeled each cDNA molecule. Using its own MiXCR run on the 5' RACE reads, TCRdb lists one record per CDR3 protein. The sample consists of fewer than 700,000 distinct CDR3 sequences, around 48% of them appearing once. The entry originates in a study of blood T cells in healthy people across ages. General observations from the study: Estimates based on one million T cells were treated as lower bounds.

Roughly 9 milliliters of peripheral blood were drawn from each donor. Trimming removed 5 bases from V and 8 bases from J, with 15 bases in between. Per germline, CDR1 SGHTA and CDR2 FQGNSA. The CDR3 covers 13 residues. The receptor's source is a man older than 75 in good health. The sequenced sample consisted of blood. The gene calls are TRBV7-2 and TRBJ1-2; D may be TRBD1 (5 bases). The CDR3 DNA reads TGTGCCAGCAGCCCACAGGCCGGAATGGGCTACACCTTC. It codes for CASSPQAGMGYTF. Combining the CDR3 with reference TRBV7-2 and TRBJ1-2 gives the whole variable domain GAGVSQSPSNKVTEKGKDVELRCDPISGHTALYWYRQSLGQGLEFLIYFQGNSAPDKSGLPSDRFSAERTGGSVSTLTIQRTQQEDSAVYLCASSPQAGMGYTFGSGTRLTVV.